This T cell receptor (beta chain) emerged from a study of blood T cell repertoires in COVID-19. Study details: COVID-19 samples collected from the United States, Italy and Spain covered acute and convalescent phases. T cells, B-cell-depleted T cells, or PBMCs supplied cDNA or gDNA.

The authors' processing: Quantification of nucleated cells was approximated via reference gene primer amplification. Some clones are missing from TCRdb's copy, which holds only in-frame ones; the method was immunoSEQ multiplex PCR. That table is the source of V, J and clone size, and D and trimming were worked out from the DNA. The sample includes 230,000 or so clones, roughly 90% of them seen just once. The source of this sequence is a man aged 40-50 years with active or convalescent COVID-19. The sample comprised peripheral blood.

In DNA, the CDR3 is TGTGCCAGCAGCTTAAGTAGAGATACGCAGTATTTT. As protein: CASSLSRDTQYF. The V gene is TRBV7-9, the J gene TRBJ2-3, with D uncertain. This CDR3 spans 12 amino acids. Germline V gene data show CDR1 as SEHNR and CDR2 as FQNEAQ (reference sequence). V lost 2 bases and J lost 5, with 5 bases in between. The whole variable domain, filled in from reference TRBV7-9 and TRBJ2-3, reads DTGVSQNPRHKITKRGQNVTFRCDPISEHNRLYWYRQTLGQGPEFLTYFQNEAQLEKSRLLSDRFSAERPKGSFSTLEIQRTEQGDSAMYLCASSLSRDTQYFGPGTRLTVL.